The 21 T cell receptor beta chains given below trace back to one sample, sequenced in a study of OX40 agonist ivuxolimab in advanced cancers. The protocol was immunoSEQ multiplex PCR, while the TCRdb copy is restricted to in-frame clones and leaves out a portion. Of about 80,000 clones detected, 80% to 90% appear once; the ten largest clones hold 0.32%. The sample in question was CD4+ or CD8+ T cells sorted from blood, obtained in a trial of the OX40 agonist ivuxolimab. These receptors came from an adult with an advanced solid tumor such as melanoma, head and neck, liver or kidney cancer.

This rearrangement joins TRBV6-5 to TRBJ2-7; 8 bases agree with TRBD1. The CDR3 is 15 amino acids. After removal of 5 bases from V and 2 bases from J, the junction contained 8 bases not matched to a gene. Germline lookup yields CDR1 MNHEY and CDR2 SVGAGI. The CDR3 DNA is TGTGCCAGCAGTGTCGACAGGGGATCGACCTACGAGCAGTACGTC. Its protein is CASSVDRGSTYEQYV.

This CDR3 is CASSPLGEAFF. The CDR3 DNA follows: TGTGCCAGCTCACCACTGGGTGAAGCTTTCTTT. The gene calls are TRBV18 and TRBJ1-1; D call uncertain. The CDR3 runs 11 residues. Germline CDR1 KGHSH, CDR2 LQKENI. V was pared by 1 base and J by 7 bases, with 4 bases between. Drawing the rest from reference TRBV18 and TRBJ1-1, the complete variable domain is NAGVMQNPRHLVRRRGQEARLRCSPMKGHSHVYWYRQLPEEGLKFMVYLQKENIIDESGMPKERFSAEFPKEGPSILRIQQVVRGDSAAYFCASSPLGEAFFGQGTRLTVV.

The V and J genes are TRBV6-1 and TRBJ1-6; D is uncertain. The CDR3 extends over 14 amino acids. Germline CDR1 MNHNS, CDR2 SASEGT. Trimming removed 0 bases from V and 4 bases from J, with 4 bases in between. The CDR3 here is CASSEAFYNSPLHF. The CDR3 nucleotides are TGTGCCAGCAGTGAAGCTTTTTATAATTCACCCCTCCACTTT.

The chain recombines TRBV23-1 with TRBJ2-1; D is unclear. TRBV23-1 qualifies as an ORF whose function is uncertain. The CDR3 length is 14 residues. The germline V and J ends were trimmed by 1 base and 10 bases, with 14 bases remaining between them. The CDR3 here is CASSQLGIVGEQFF. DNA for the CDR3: TGCGCCAGCAGTCAATTGGGGATCGTGGGAGAGCAGTTCTTC.

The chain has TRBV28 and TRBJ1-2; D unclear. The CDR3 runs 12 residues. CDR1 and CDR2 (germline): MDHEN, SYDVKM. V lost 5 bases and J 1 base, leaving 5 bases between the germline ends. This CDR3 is CASSDRNYGYTF. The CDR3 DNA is TGTGCCAGCAGTGACCGTAACTATGGCTACACCTTC.

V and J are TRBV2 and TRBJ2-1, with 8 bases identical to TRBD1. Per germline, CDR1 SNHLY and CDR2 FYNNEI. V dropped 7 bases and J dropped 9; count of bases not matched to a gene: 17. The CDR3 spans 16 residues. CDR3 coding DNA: TGTGCCAGCACTGGGACAGGCCCTAGGGCGCGGGGTGAGCAGTTCTTC. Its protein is CASTGTGPRARGEQFF.

CDR3 amino acids: CASSYRDRGYEQYF. In DNA, the CDR3 is TGTGCCAGCAGTTACCGGGACAGGGGCTACGAGCAGTACTTC. The chain links TRBV6-5 to TRBJ2-7, with 10 nucleotides matching TRBD1. CDR3 length equals 14 residues. J lost 3 bases, V lost 2 bases, and 1 base had no gene match. Germline V gives CDR1 MNHEY, CDR2 SVGAGI.

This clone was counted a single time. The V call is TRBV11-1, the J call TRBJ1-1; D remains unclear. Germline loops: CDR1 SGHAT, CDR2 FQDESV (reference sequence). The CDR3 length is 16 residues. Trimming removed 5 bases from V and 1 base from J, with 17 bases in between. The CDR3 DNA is TGTGCCAGCAGCCGCGGGCAAACAAAGAGGAACACTGAAGCTTTCTTT. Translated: CASSRGQTKRNTEAFF.

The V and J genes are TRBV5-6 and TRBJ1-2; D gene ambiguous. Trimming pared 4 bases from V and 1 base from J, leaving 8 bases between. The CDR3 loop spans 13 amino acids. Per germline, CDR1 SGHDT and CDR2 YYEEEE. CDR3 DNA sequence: TGTGCCAGCAGCCCCGGAATTAACTATGGCTACACCTTC. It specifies CASSPGINYGYTF.

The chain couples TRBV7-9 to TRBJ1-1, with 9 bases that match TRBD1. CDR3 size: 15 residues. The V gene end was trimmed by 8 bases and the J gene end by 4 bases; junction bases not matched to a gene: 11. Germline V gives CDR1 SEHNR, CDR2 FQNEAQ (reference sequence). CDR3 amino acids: CASEKDRGLSTEAFF. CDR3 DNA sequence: TGTGCCAGCGAGAAAGACAGGGGGTTGAGCACTGAAGCTTTCTTT.

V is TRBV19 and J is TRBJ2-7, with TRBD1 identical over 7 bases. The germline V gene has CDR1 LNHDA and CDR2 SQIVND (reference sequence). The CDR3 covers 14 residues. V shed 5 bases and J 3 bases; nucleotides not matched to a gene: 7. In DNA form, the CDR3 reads TGTGCCAGTAGTGTACTAGGACAGGACTACGAGCAGTACTTC. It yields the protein CASSVLGQDYEQYF.

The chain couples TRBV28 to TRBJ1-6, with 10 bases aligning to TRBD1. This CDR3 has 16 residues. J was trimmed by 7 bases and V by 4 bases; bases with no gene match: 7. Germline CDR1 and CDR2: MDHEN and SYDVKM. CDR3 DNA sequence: TGTGCCAGCAGTTCACCCGGGACAGGGGACAATTCACCCCTCCACTTT. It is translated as CASSSPGTGDNSPLHF.

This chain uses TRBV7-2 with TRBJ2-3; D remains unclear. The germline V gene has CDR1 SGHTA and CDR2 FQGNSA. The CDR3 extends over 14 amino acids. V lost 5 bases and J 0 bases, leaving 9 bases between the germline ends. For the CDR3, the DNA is TGTGCCAGCAGCGAAGACTCTAGCACAGATACGCAGTATTTT. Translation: CASSEDSSTDTQYF.

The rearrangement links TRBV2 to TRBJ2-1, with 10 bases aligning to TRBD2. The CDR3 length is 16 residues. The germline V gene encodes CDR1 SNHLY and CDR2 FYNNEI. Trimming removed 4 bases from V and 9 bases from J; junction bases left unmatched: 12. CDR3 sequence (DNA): TGTGCCAGCAGTGTCCCACTAGCGGGACCCCGGGGTGAGCAGTTCTTC. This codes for CASSVPLAGPRGEQFF. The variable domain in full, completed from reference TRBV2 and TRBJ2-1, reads EPEVTQTPSHQVTQMGQEVILRCVPISNHLYFYWYRQILGQKVEFLVSFYNNEISEKSEIFDDQFSVERPDGSNFTLKIRSTKLEDSAMYFCASSVPLAGPRGEQFFGPGTRLTVL.

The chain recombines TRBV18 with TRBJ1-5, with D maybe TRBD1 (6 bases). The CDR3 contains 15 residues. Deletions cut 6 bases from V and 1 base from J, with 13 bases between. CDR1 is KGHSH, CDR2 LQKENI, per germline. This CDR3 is CASSPDRPSNQPQHF. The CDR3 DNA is TGTGCCAGCTCTCCCGACAGGCCGAGCAATCAGCCCCAGCATTTT. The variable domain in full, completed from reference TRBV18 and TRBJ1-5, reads NAGVMQNPRHLVRRRGQEARLRCSPMKGHSHVYWYRQLPEEGLKFMVYLQKENIIDESGMPKERFSAEFPKEGPSILRIQQVVRGDSAAYFCASSPDRPSNQPQHFGDGTRLSIL.

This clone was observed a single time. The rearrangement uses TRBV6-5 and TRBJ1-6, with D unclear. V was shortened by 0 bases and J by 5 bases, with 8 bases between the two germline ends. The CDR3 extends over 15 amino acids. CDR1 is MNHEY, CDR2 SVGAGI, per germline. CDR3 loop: CASSYSQQNNSPLHF. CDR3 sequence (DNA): TGTGCCAGCAGTTACTCACAGCAAAATAATTCACCCCTCCACTTT.

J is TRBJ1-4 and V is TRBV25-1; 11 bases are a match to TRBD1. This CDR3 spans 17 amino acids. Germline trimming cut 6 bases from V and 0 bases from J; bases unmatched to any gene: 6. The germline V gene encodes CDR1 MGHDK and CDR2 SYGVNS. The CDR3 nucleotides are TGTGCCAGCAGAACGGGACAGGGGGTTGCAACTAATGAAAAACTGTTTTTT. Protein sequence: CASRTGQGVATNEKLFF.

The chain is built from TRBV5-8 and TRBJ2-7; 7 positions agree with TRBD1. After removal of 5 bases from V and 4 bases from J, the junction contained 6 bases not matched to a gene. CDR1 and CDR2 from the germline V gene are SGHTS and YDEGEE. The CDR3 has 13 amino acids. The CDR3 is CASRRWGQYEQYV. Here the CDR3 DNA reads TGTGCCAGCAGGCGGTGGGGACAGTACGAGCAGTACGTC.

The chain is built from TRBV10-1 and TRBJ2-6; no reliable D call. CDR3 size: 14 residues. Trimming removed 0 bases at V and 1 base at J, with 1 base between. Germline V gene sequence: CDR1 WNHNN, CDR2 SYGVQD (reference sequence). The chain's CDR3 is CASSESSGANVLTF. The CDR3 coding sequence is TGCGCCAGCAGTGAGTCGTCTGGGGCCAACGTCCTGACTTTC.

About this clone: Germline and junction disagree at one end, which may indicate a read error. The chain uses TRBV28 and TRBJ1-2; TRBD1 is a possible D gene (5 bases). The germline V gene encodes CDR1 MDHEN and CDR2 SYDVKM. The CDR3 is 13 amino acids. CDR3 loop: CASSTTARQSTPF. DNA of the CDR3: TGTGCCAGCAGTACCACGGCTCGACAGTCAACCCCCTTC.

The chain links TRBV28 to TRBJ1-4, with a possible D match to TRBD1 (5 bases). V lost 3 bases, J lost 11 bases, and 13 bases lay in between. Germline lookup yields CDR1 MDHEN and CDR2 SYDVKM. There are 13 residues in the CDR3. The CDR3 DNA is TGTGCCAGCAGTTTTCGGCAGGGAGGGAAACTGTTTTTT. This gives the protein CASSFRQGGKLFF.